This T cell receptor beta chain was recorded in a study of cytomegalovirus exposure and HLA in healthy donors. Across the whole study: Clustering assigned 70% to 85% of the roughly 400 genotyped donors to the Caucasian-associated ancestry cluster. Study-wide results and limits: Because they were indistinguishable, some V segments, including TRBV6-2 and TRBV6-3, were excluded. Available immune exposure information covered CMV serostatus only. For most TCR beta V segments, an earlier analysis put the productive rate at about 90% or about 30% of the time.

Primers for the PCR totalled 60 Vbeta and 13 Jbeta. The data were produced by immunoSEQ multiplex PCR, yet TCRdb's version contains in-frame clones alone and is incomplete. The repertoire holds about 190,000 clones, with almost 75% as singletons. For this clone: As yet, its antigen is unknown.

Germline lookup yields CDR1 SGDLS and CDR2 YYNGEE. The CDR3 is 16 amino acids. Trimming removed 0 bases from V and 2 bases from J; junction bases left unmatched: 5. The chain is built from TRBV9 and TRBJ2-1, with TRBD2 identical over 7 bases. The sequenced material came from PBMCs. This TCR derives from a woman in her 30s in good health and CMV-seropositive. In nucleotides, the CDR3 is TGTGCCAGCAGCGTAGAGGCGGGAGAGGCCTACAATGAGCAGTTCTTC. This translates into CASSVEAGEAYNEQFF.